These 29 T cell receptor beta chains were sequenced from one sample in a study of T cell repertoires in cytomegalovirus infection. TCRdb redid the calling of the reads with MiXCR, one entry per CDR3 protein. This sample yields around 55,000 distinct CDR3 sequences, of which around 18% are seen a single time; 26% belongs to the top ten. These receptors have no known antigen. The sequencing used CD8+ T cells from cultured PBMCs, collected from culture after CMV antigen stimulation. All receptors come from a human donor in good health (CMV status not recorded). Some clones in this sample may be carry-over from other donors' samples.

The chain joins TRBV7-9 to TRBJ1-5; no definite D call. Germline CDR1 and CDR2: SEHNR and FQNEAQ (reference sequence). The CDR3 is 12 residues long. V lost 3 bases and J 6 bases, leaving 6 bases between the germline ends. The CDR3 DNA reads as TGTGCCAGCAGCTTGGGGTTTCAGCCCCAGCATTTT. This encodes CASSLGFQPQHF.

The rearrangement links TRBV19 to TRBJ2-1; D is uncertain. The CDR3 consists of 13 residues. Germline V gene lookup returns CDR1 LNHDA and CDR2 SQIVND (reference sequence). The V gene lost 4 bases and the J gene lost 5 bases, with 9 bases spanning the gap. The CDR3 is CASSTYSDNEQFF. The CDR3 DNA is TGTGCCAGTAGTACCTACAGTGACAATGAGCAGTTCTTC.

The chain is built from TRBV28 and TRBJ2-1; perhaps TRBD2 as D (6 bases). The CDR3 loop spans 13 amino acids. Trimming left V 4 bases short and J 8 bases short, with 12 bases between. Per germline, CDR1 MDHEN and CDR2 SYDVKM. CDR3 region: CASSSGVLDEQFF. Written as DNA, the CDR3 is TGTGCCAGCAGTTCGGGAGTCCTTGATGAGCAGTTCTTC.

This clonotype has at least ten counts. This CDR3 is CASSMRLLGGNTIYF. CDR3 nucleotides: TGTGCCAGTAGTATGCGACTGCTCGGGGGAAACACCATATATTTT. V gene TRBV19 combines with J gene TRBJ1-3; D call uncertain. In germline, CDR1 is LNHDA, CDR2 SQIVND (reference sequence). Trimming stripped 3 bases from V and 4 bases from J, with 13 bases between. The CDR3 has 15 amino acids.

This sequence joins TRBV6-6 and TRBJ2-7, with D perhaps assigned TRBD1 or TRBD2 (5 bases each). V was clipped by 6 bases and J by 3 bases, with 12 bases between them. The CDR3 is 13 amino acids. Germline CDR1 MNHNY, CDR2 SVGAGI (reference sequence). Here the CDR3 DNA reads TGTGCCAGCAGCTTCGGGGCCCACTACGAGCAGTACTTC. The encoded protein is CASSFGAHYEQYF.

This clonotype was counted a few times. J is TRBJ1-4 and V is TRBV2; 7 nucleotides align to TRBD1. V lost 1 base to trimming and J lost 7 bases; unmatched junction nucleotides: 6. The germline V gene encodes CDR1 SNHLY and CDR2 FYNNEI. The CDR3 is 15 amino acids. CDR3 coding DNA: TGTGCCAGCAGTGAAGGAGGACAGGACCTTGAAAAACTGTTTTTT. Translation gives CASSEGGQDLEKLFF.

This clonotype came up a few times. CDR3 sequence: CASSLEDLASYRNEQFF. Here the CDR3 DNA reads TGTGCCAGCAGCTTAGAGGACCTAGCGTCTTACAGGAATGAGCAGTTCTTC. The chain couples TRBV7-8 to TRBJ2-1; tentatively, D is TRBD2 (6 bases). This CDR3 contains 17 residues. Trimming shortened V by 1 base and J by 7 bases, and 20 bases separated the two germline ends. In germline, CDR1 is SGHVS, CDR2 FQNEAQ. Together with reference TRBV7-8 and TRBJ2-1, the CDR3 gives the full variable domain: GAGVSQSPRYKVAKRGQDVALRCDPISGHVSLFWYQQALGQGPEFLTYFQNEAQLDKSGLPSDRFFAERPEGSVSTLKIQRTQQEDSAVYLCASSLEDLASYRNEQFFGPGTRLTVL.

This clonotype was seen many times. V is TRBV7-2 and J is TRBJ1-1, with D hard to call. V was cut by 5 bases and J by 1 base, with 11 bases left in between. Germline V lookup: CDR1 SGHTA, CDR2 FQGNSA. The CDR3 extends over 14 amino acids. The CDR3 region is CASSPRQRNTEAFF. CDR3 sequence (DNA): TGTGCCAGCAGCCCCCGCCAGAGGAACACTGAAGCTTTCTTT.

This clonotype was detected only a few times. The chain carries TRBV20-1 and TRBJ1-1; 7 bases map to TRBD1. The length of the CDR3 is 14 residues. The germline V gene has CDR1 DFQATT and CDR2 SNEGSKA (reference sequence). With V trimmed by 3 bases and J by 5 bases, 9 bases remained unmatched. CDR3 loop: CSARLTGVGTEAFF. In DNA form, the CDR3 reads TGCAGTGCTAGGCTCACAGGGGTTGGAACTGAAGCTTTCTTT.

This clonotype was observed a few times. The chain carries TRBV18 and TRBJ2-3; D gene uncertain. From germline, CDR1 is KGHSH and CDR2 LQKENI. Trimming shortened V by 6 bases and J by 0 bases, and 13 bases separated the two germline ends. The CDR3 extends over 15 amino acids. CDR3 in DNA: TGTGCCAGCTCTCCCCGGGTCCGTAGCACAGATACGCAGTATTTT. Translating gives CASSPRVRSTDTQYF.

The V and J genes are TRBV7-2 and TRBJ2-3, with D uncertain. CDR1 is SGHTA and CDR2 is FQGNSA in the germline V gene. This CDR3 is built from 12 residues. The ends were cut back, 3 bases at V and 8 bases at J, with 9 bases in the middle. CDR3 nucleotides: TGTGCCAGCAGCTTTCGGAGCAGTACGCAGTATTTT. This codes for CASSFRSSTQYF.

CDR3 sequence (DNA): TGTGCCATCCTGAGTCGGGATACGCAGTATTTT. It yields the protein CAILSRDTQYF. V and J are TRBV2 and TRBJ2-3; D not resolved. Germline V gene lookup returns CDR1 SNHLY and CDR2 FYNNEI. Trimming left V 10 bases short and J 6 bases short, with 11 bases between. CDR3 length: 11 residues.

The table lists this clonotype with a few counts. The chain links TRBV7-9 to TRBJ2-1; D unclear. Germline values: CDR1 SEHNR, CDR2 FQNEAQ (reference sequence). Trimming took off 7 bases at V and 8 bases at J, with 12 bases between the two ends. CDR3 size: 12 residues. The CDR3 coding sequence is TGTGCCAGCACCCCTGACTCGCATGAGCAGTTCTTC. Translated, it gives CASTPDSHEQFF.

The rearrangement links TRBV19 to TRBJ2-3, with D perhaps matching TRBD1 (6 bases). The CDR3 has 16 amino acids. Germline assignment: CDR1 LNHDA and CDR2 SQIVND (reference sequence). The V gene lost 5 bases and the J gene lost 3 bases, with 18 bases spanning the gap. CDR3 in DNA: TGTGCCAGTAGTCCCCGTGGCAGGGGTGTTACAGATACGCAGTATTTT. It codes for CASSPRGRGVTDTQYF.

This clonotype was counted between two and nine times. This chain connects TRBV6-1 to TRBJ1-5; D remains ambiguous. The CDR3 is 15 residues long. V was shortened by 4 bases and J by 11 bases, with 21 bases between the two germline ends. The germline CDR1 and CDR2 sequences are MNHNS and SASEGT. The CDR3 is CASSVEVIPQSAQHF. CDR3 bases: TGTGCCAGCAGTGTAGAGGTAATCCCTCAGTCAGCCCAGCATTTT.

The chain joins TRBV6-1 to TRBJ2-2; tentatively, D is TRBD1 (6 bases). This CDR3 has 14 residues. Germline V lookup: CDR1 MNHNS, CDR2 SASEGT. The germline V and J ends were trimmed by 7 bases and 0 bases, with 9 bases remaining between them. DNA for the CDR3: TGTGCCAGCACTTACAGGGCGAACACCGGGGAGCTGTTTTTT. The encoded protein is CASTYRANTGELFF.

The chain is built from TRBV11-3 and TRBJ2-4; D is possibly TRBD2 (6 bases). The CDR3 contains 14 residues. Trimming shortened V by 5 bases and J by 6 bases, and 14 bases separated the two germline ends. CDR1 and CDR2 (germline): SGHNT, YENEEA. The CDR3 is CASSRSGSPNIQYF. CDR3 DNA: TGTGCCAGCAGCAGAAGCGGGTCCCCAAACATTCAGTACTTC. Together with reference TRBV11-3 and TRBJ2-4, the CDR3 gives the full variable domain: EAGVVQSPRYKIIEKKQPVAFWCNPISGHNTLYWYLQNLGQGPELLIRYENEEAVDDSQLPKDRFSAERLKGVDSTLKIQPAELGDSAVYLCASSRSGSPNIQYFGAGTRLSVL.

This rearrangement joins TRBV7-2 to TRBJ2-2, with 7 bases fitting TRBD1. Losses at the gene ends were 1 base for V and 2 bases for J; bases not matched to a gene: 4. From germline, CDR1 is SGHTA and CDR2 FQGNSA. The CDR3 has 16 residues. Written as DNA, the CDR3 is TGTGCCAGCAGCTTAGTATACAGGGGAAACACCGGGGAGCTGTTTTTT. It encodes CASSLVYRGNTGELFF.

The CDR3 is CASSLGLFEQYF. CDR3 nucleotide sequence: TGTGCCAGCAGTTTAGGTCTTTTTGAGCAGTACTTC. The V and J genes are TRBV12-3 or TRBV12-4 and TRBJ2-7; D is undetermined. The length of the CDR3 is 12 residues. V lost 1 base and J 7 bases, leaving 8 bases between the germline ends.

This clonotype was detected only a few times. The chain joins TRBV7-2 to TRBJ2-5; TRBD1 or TRBD2 may be the D gene (6 bases each). The CDR3 covers 15 residues. The ends were cut back, 3 bases at V and 1 base at J, with 12 bases in the middle. Germline-derived CDR1 and CDR2 are SGHTA and FQGNSA. CDR3 region: CASSFRGRVQETQYF. The CDR3 DNA sequence: TGTGCCAGCAGCTTCCGGGGGCGAGTCCAAGAGACCCAGTACTTC. Variable domain in full (rest from reference TRBV7-2 and TRBJ2-5): GAGVSQSPSNKVTEKGKDVELRCDPISGHTALYWYRQSLGQGLEFLIYFQGNSAPDKSGLPSDRFSAERTGGSVSTLTIQRTQQEDSAVYLCASSFRGRVQETQYFGPGTRLLVL.

This clonotype was recorded a few times. The J gene is TRBJ1-2, the V gene TRBV7-9; 9 positions agree with TRBD1. The CDR3 has 12 amino acids. After removal of 1 base from V and 10 bases from J, the junction contained 1 base not matched to a gene. The germline gives CDR1 SEHNR, CDR2 FQNEAQ (reference sequence). For the CDR3, the DNA is TGTGCCAGCAGCTTAGGGGACAGGGCCTACACCTTC. This sequence encodes CASSLGDRAYTF.

This clonotype was observed a handful of times. This chain uses TRBV6-2 or TRBV6-3 with TRBJ2-3; D gene unclear. CDR1 is MNHEY, CDR2 SVGEGT, per germline. Trimming cost V 2 bases and J 2 bases, with 11 bases left between them. The CDR3 contains 15 residues. The CDR3 DNA reads as TGTGCCAGCAGTTACCGTGAGTTCCACACAGATACGCAGTATTTT. Translation gives CASSYREFHTDTQYF.

The rearrangement uses TRBV19 and TRBJ1-6; D is possibly TRBD1 (6 bases). The CDR3 is 15 residues long. In germline, CDR1 is LNHDA, CDR2 SQIVND (reference sequence). Trimming took 7 bases from V and 8 from J, leaving 18 bases between them. CDR3 region: CASTADRSRDSPLHF. The CDR3 DNA follows: TGTGCCAGTACCGCCGACAGGTCGAGAGATTCACCCCTCCACTTT.

This clonotype has more than one count but fewer than ten. V usage is TRBV2 and J usage is TRBJ1-5; D is ambiguous. CDR1 SNHLY and CDR2 FYNNEI come from the germline V gene. V was trimmed by 6 bases and J by 1 base, leaving 7 bases between them. The CDR3 consists of 13 residues. CDR3 coding DNA: TGTGCCAGCAGCAGACAAAGCAATCAGCCCCAGCATTTT. Protein product: CASSRQSNQPQHF. The full variable domain, completed using reference TRBV2 and TRBJ1-5, is EPEVTQTPSHQVTQMGQEVILRCVPISNHLYFYWYRQILGQKVEFLVSFYNNEISEKSEIFDDQFSVERPDGSNFTLKIRSTKLEDSAMYFCASSRQSNQPQHFGDGTRLSIL.

The CDR3 bases are TGTGCCAGCAGCCCCGTGCCCAACAATGAGCAGTTCTTC. It encodes CASSPVPNNEQFF. This chain connects TRBV7-1 to TRBJ2-1; no clear D. TRBV7-1 is recorded as an ORF, its role being uncertain. The CDR3 totals 13 residues. The ends were cut back, 5 bases at V and 5 bases at J, with 10 bases in the middle.

V usage is TRBV28 and J usage is TRBJ1-4; perhaps TRBD1 as D (5 bases). V was clipped by 6 bases and J by 10 bases, with 21 bases between them. The CDR3 runs 15 residues. Per the germline V gene, CDR1 is MDHEN and CDR2 is SYDVKM. The CDR3 DNA reads TGTGCCAGCAGCCTACCCAGGGCGAGCTGGGGAAAACTGTTTTTT. This encodes CASSLPRASWGKLFF.

This clonotype was detected a few times. CDR3 bases: TGTGCCAGCAGCTTAACGGACAGTTCCTACGAGCAGTACTTC. It specifies CASSLTDSSYEQYF. The chain links TRBV7-9 to TRBJ2-7; D is perhaps TRBD1 (6 bases). This CDR3 contains 14 residues. V lost 2 bases to trimming and J lost 1 base, with 9 bases between them. From germline, CDR1 is SEHNR and CDR2 FQNEAQ (reference sequence).

This clonotype was found a few times. The rearrangement joins TRBV11-2 to TRBJ2-5; a possible D gene is TRBD1 (6 bases). The CDR3 runs to 14 residues. V lost 1 base, J lost 7 bases, and 13 bases lay in between. Germline CDR1 reads SGHAT; CDR2 reads FQNNGV. The CDR3 coding sequence is TGTGCCAGCAGCTTAGTTGGTGTCAGGGGGACCCAGTACTTC. Protein sequence: CASSLVGVRGTQYF.

The chain uses TRBV15 and TRBJ2-2, with 9 positions matching TRBD2. Germline trimming cut 2 bases from V and 2 bases from J; bases unmatched to any gene: 15. The CDR3 runs 20 residues. CDR1 and CDR2 (germline): LNHNV, YYDKDF (reference sequence). CDR3 sequence reads: CATSRPSGDFSGPNTGELFF. The CDR3 DNA reads as TGTGCCACCAGCAGACCTAGCGGGGACTTTTCGGGCCCTAACACCGGGGAGCTGTTTTTT.